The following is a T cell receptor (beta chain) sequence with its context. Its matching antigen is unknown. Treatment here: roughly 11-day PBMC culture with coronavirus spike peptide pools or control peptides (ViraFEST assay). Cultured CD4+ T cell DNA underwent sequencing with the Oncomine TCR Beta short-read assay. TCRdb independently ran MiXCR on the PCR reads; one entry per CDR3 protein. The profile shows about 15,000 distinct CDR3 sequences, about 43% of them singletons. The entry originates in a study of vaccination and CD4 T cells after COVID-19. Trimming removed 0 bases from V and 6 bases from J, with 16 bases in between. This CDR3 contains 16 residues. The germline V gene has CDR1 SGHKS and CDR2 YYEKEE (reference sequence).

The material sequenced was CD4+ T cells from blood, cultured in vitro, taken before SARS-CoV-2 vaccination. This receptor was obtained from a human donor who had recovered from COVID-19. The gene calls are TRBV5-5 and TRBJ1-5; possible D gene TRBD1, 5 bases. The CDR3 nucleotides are TGTGCCAGCAGCTTGGGCAGGCCTTCGGGGGGTCAGCCCCAGCATTTT. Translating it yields CASSLGRPSGGQPQHF. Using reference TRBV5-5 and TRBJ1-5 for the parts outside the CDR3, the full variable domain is DAGVTQSPTHLIKTRGQQVTLRCSPISGHKSVSWYQQVLGQGPQFIFQYYEKEERGRGNFPDRFSARQFPNYSSELNVNALLLGDSALYLCASSLGRPSGGQPQHFGDGTRLSIL.